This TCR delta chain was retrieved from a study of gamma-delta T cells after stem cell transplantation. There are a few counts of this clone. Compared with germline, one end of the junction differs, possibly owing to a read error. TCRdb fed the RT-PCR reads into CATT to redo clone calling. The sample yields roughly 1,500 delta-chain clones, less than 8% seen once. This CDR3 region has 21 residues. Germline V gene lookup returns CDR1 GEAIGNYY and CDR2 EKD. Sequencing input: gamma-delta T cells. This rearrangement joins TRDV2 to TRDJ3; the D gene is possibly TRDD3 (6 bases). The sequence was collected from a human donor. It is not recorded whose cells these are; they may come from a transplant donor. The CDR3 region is CACGTAVLGREGSWDTRQMFF. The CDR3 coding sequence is TGTGCCTGTGGCACCGCGGTACTGGGTAGGGAGGGCTCCTGGGACACCCGACAGATGTTTTTC.